This T cell receptor (beta chain) was sequenced in a study of cytomegalovirus exposure and HLA in healthy donors. Notes on the study in general: A later analysis, which compared TCR beta chains of equal frequency, found the HLA-associated ones more clonally expanded.

Primers included in the PCR were 60 Vbeta and 13 Jbeta primers. The assay was immunoSEQ multiplex PCR, and TCRdb's table has in-frame clones only and misses some. The sample records about 140,000 clones, 80% being singletons. About this clone: Its antigen is undetermined.

This CDR3 is built from 14 residues. The V end was cut by 0 bases, the J end by 2 bases, with 8 bases between. The germline gives CDR1 SGDLS, CDR2 YYNGEE. The clonotype was recovered from a man aged 25 to 40 in good health and CMV-seronegative. J is TRBJ1-2 and V is TRBV9; no firm D call. Sequencing was done on a sample of PBMCs. This chain's CDR3 is CASSVDPGNYGYTF. CDR3 sequence (DNA): TGTGCCAGCAGCGTAGATCCAGGCAACTATGGCTACACCTTC.